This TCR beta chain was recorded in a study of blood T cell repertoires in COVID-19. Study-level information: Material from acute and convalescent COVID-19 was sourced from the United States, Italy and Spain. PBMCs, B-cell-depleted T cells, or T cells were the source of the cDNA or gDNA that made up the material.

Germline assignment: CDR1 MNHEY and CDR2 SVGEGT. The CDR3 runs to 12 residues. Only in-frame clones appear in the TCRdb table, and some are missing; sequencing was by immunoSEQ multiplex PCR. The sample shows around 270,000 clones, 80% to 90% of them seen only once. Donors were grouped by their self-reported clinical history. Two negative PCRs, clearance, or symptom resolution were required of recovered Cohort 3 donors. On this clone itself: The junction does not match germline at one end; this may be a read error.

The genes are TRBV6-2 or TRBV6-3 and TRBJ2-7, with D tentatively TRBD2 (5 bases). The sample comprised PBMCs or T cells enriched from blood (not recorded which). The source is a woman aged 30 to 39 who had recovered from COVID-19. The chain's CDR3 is CASSDRPGSWRF. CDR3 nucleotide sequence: TGTGCCAGCAGTGACCGACCGGGATCCTGGAGGTTC.